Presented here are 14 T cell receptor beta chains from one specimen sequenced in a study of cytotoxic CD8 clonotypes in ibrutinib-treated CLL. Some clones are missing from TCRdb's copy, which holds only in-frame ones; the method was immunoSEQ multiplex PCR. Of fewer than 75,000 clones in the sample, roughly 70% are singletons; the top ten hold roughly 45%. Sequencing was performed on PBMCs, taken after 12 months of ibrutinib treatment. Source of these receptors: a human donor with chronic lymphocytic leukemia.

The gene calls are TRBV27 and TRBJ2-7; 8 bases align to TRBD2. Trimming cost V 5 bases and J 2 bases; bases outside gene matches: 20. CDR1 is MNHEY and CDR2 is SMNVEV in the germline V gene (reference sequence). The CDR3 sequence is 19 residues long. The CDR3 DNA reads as TGTGCCAGCAGTCACCCAGCGGGAGAAAGTCGAATAGTCCCCTACGAGCAGTACTTC. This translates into CASSHPAGESRIVPYEQYF.

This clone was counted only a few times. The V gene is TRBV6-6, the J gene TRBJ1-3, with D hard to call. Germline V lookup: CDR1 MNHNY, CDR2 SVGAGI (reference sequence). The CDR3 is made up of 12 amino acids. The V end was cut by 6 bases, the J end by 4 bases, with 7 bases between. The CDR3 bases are TGTGCCAGCAGCAGGACCGGAAACACCATATATTTT. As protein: CASSRTGNTIYF.

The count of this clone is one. The DNA of the CDR3 is TGTGCCAGCAGTTACACCGGACTAGGTAGCACAGATACGCAGTATTTT. This codes for CASSYTGLGSTDTQYF. The V call is TRBV6-6, the J call TRBJ2-3; 7 nucleotides agree with TRBD2. From germline, CDR1 is MNHNY and CDR2 SVGAGI (reference sequence). CDR3 length equals 16 residues. J lost 0 bases, V lost 2 bases, and 5 bases had no gene match.

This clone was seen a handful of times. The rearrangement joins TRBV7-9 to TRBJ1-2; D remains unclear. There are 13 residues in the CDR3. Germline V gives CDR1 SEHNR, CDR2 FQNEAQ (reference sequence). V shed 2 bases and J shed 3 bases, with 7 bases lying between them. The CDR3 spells CASSLLEDYGYTF. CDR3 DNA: TGTGCCAGCAGCTTACTCGAGGACTATGGCTACACCTTC.

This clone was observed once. The CDR3 sequence is CASSLAGQKNQPQHF. In nucleotides, the CDR3 is TGCGCCAGCAGCTTGGCAGGACAGAAAAATCAGCCCCAGCATTTT. This chain links TRBV5-1 with TRBJ1-5; tentative D call: TRBD1 (6 bases). The CDR3 covers 15 residues. The V end was cut by 0 bases, the J end by 4 bases, with 11 bases between. Germline CDR1 and CDR2: SGHRS and YFSETQ.

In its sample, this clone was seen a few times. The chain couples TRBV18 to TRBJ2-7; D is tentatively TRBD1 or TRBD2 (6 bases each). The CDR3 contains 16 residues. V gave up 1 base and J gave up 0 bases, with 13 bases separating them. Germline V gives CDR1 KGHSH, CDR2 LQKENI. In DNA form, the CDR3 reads TGTGCCAGCTCACCACAGGGGGGAGGTTACTCCTACGAGCAGTACTTC. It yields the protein CASSPQGGGYSYEQYF. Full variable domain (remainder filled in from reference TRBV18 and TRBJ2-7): NAGVMQNPRHLVRRRGQEARLRCSPMKGHSHVYWYRQLPEEGLKFMVYLQKENIIDESGMPKERFSAEFPKEGPSILRIQQVVRGDSAAYFCASSPQGGGYSYEQYFGPGTRLTVT.

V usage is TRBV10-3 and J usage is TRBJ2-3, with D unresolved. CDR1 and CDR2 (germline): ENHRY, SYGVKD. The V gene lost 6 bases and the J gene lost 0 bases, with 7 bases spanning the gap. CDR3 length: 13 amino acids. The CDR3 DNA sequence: TGTGCCATCAGCGCCCCTAGCACAGATACGCAGTATTTT. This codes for CAISAPSTDTQYF.

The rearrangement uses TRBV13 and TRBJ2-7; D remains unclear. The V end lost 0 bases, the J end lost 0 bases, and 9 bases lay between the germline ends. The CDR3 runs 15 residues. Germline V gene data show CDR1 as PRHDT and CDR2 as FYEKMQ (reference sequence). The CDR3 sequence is CASSLGRMSSYEQYF. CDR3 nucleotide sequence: TGTGCCAGCAGCTTAGGGAGAATGAGCTCCTACGAGCAGTACTTC.

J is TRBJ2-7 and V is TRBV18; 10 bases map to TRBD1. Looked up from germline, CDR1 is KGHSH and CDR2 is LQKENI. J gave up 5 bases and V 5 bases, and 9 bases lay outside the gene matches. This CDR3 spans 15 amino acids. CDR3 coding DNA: TGTGCCAGCTCATCCTACGGGACAGGGGTTGACGAGCAGTACTTC. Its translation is CASSSYGTGVDEQYF.

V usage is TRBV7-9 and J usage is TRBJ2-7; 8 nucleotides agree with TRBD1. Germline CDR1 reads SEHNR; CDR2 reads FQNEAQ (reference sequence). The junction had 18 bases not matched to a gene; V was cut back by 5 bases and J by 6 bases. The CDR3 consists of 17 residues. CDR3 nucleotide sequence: TGTGCCAGCAGCCCTACGGGACAGGCCACAGGACTGGGCGAGCAGTACTTC. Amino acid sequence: CASSPTGQATGLGEQYF.

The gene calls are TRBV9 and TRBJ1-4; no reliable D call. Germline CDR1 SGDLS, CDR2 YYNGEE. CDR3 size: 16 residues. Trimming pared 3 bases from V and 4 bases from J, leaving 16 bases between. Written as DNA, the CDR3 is TGTGCCAGCAGCGCTTCCTCTGGGCTTGGTAATGAAAAACTGTTTTTT. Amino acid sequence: CASSASSGLGNEKLFF.

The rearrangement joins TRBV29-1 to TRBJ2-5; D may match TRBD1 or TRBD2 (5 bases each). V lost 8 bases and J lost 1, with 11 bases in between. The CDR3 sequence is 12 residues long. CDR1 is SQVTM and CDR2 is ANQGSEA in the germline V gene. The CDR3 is CSIRDGQETQYF. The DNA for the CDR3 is TGCAGCATCCGGGACGGCCAAGAGACCCAGTACTTC.

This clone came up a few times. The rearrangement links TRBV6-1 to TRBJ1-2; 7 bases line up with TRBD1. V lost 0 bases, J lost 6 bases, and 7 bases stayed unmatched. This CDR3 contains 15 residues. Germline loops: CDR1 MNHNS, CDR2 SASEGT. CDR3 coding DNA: TGTGCCAGCAGTGAAGCCAGTAGGGGGCTGGATGGCTACACCTTC. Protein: CASSEASRGLDGYTF.

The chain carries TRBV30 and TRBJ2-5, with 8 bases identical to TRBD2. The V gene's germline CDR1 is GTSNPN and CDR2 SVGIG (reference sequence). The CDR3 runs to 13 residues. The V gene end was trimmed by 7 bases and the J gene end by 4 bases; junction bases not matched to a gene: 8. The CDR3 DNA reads TGTGCCTTCCGGGTAGCGGGATTAGAGACCCAGTACTTC. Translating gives CAFRVAGLETQYF.